This T cell receptor beta chain was recorded in a study of cytomegalovirus exposure and HLA in healthy donors. V lost 0 bases and J lost 0, with 9 bases in between. The CDR3 contains 16 residues. Germline values: CDR1 ENHRY, CDR2 SYGVKD. Study results and caveats: By HLA locus, TCR association rates varied in a later analysis, with DRB1 showing the most and HLA-C the fewest. The study carried out a later analysis of TCR beta sequences. It associated 16,951 of them with specific HLA alleles at a false discovery rate of 0.05. Sequencing likely caused a cluster of highly shared sequence variants. TCR beta chains associated with HLA were, in a later analysis, more clonally expanded than equally common others.

This clone has only a few counts. Its antigen is still unknown. PCR employed 60 Vbeta and 13 Jbeta primers. Generated by immunoSEQ multiplex PCR, the TCRdb table keeps only in-frame clones and is missing some. The sample records 99,000 or so clones, over 60% being singletons. The source of this sequence is a man in his 60s in good health and CMV-seropositive. V and J are TRBV10-3 and TRBJ2-4; the D gene is possibly TRBD1 (6 bases). The specimen sequenced was PBMCs. CDR3 amino acids: CAISESGTIAKNIQYF. The CDR3 DNA sequence: TGTGCCATCAGTGAGTCCGGGACAATAGCCAAAAACATTCAGTACTTC.